Listed below are T cell receptor beta chains from one sample, sequenced in a study of T cells in Graves' hyperthyroidism and ophthalmopathy. One entry per CDR3 protein results from TCRdb running MiXCR on the multiplex PCR reads. Of under 400,000 distinct CDR3 sequences listed, 16% were seen once; the top ten hold around 33%. Material: blood. The receptors shown here come from a man younger than 40 with Graves' hyperthyroidism. Both conserved end residues are trimmed from each CDR3. A D gene is named only where the DNA matches it firmly.

>TRBV6-1|TRBD1|TRBJ1-2
ASSPQGAFEHGFSGYT
>TRBV18|TRBD1|TRBJ1-2
ASSYGQGQGAFGYT
>TRBV15|TRBD1|TRBJ2-7
ATSRDRGTGRHEQY
>TRBV6-1|.|TRBJ1-2
ASSRTGRNGYT
>TRBV27|.|TRBJ1-1
ASSLWGTTEAF
>TRBV30|.|TRBJ2-1
AWSRGKQF
>TRBV27|.|TRBJ1-5
ASSSWVTGDNQPQH
>TRBV11-2|TRBD2|TRBJ2-1
ASSELAGGLTNEQF
>TRBV7-3|.|TRBJ2-7
ASSLLGRENDEQY
>TRBV11-2|.|TRBJ2-1
ASSFSGIGEQF
>TRBV20-1|.|TRBJ1-4
SARRGGADEKLF
>TRBV20-1|TRBD2|TRBJ2-3
SASIAGLTDTQY
>TRBV11-2|.|TRBJ1-6
ASSPEGLYNSPHH
>TRBV10-3|TRBD2|TRBJ2-1
ATRDVREGNEQF
>TRBV2|.|TRBJ1-1
ASSVEQGWDTEAF
>TRBV14|.|TRBJ2-1
ASSQVLSGTYNEQF
>TRBV5-1|TRBD2|TRBJ2-3
ASSSQGAGVDTQY
>TRBV6-5|TRBD1|TRBJ2-4
ASSYADRDGNIQY
>TRBV11-1|TRBD2|TRBJ2-1
ASTPPGPLRLAGVNEQF
>TRBV5-4|.|TRBJ1-1
ASSLAGRGNTEAF
>TRBV5-1|.|TRBJ2-2
ASSWGQERKAGELF
>TRBV20-1|.|TRBJ2-3
SARVSIRGSGAGTQY
>TRBV12-3/TRBV12-4|TRBD2|TRBJ2-3
AASAGPSGTQY
>TRBV5-4|.|TRBJ2-5
ASSFEYQETQY
>TRBV12-3/TRBV12-4|.|TRBJ2-7
ASKGGTPLYEQY
>TRBV7-9|TRBD2|TRBJ2-7
ASSSPGAGNSYEQY
>TRBV6-1|TRBD1|TRBJ1-1
ASSRARRTGMTEAF
>TRBV14|.|TRBJ2-1
ASSQAARGNEQF
>TRBV24-1|TRBD1|TRBJ2-2
ATSDFQGAVTNTGELF
>TRBV28|.|TRBJ1-5
ASSSRPQH
>TRBV20-1|.|TRBJ1-6
SASVVDNSPLH
>TRBV18|TRBD1|TRBJ2-1
ASLATGGNSYNEQF
>TRBV28|.|TRBJ2-2
ASSFQVNTGELF
>TRBV5-1|TRBD2|TRBJ2-1
ASSPGLAGDNEQF
>TRBV6-1|.|TRBJ2-7
ASRPSEAFYEQY
>TRBV2|.|TRBJ2-1
ASLNGILSYNEQF
>TRBV20-1|.|TRBJ1-1
SARLPLNTEAF
>TRBV27|.|TRBJ2-1
ASSPGISNGEQF
>TRBV2|TRBD1|TRBJ1-4
ASGIQGKGEKLF
>TRBV28|.|TRBJ1-2
ASSRQTNYGYT
>TRBV18|.|TRBJ2-7
ASSPPDRSYEQY
>TRBV10-3|.|TRBJ1-6
AITGGGYSPLH
>TRBV28|.|TRBJ2-1
ASSKSSRYNEQF
>TRBV5-5|TRBD1|TRBJ2-5
ASRPGQGQETQY
>TRBV2|.|TRBJ1-5
ASTRQANSNQPQH
>TRBV9|.|TRBJ2-1
ASSVAIGGTYNELF
>TRBV11-2|.|TRBJ1-5
ASSLSLRQPQH
>TRBV5-1|TRBD1|TRBJ1-2
ASSGGQANYGFT
>TRBV5-4|.|TRBJ2-3
ASSLSSDTQY
>TRBV7-9|.|TRBJ2-5
ASSQTGEVIQETQY
>TRBV11-2|.|TRBJ1-3
ASSFSASGNTIY
>TRBV2|.|TRBJ2-5
AKDTGKGGQETQY
>TRBV28|TRBD1|TRBJ1-1
ATHISPGTGGGRAF
>TRBV7-2|.|TRBJ2-5
ASSLGSQETPY
>TRBV12-3/TRBV12-4|.|TRBJ2-1
ASSFGGPGEQF
>TRBV20-1|TRBD2|TRBJ2-5
SATGTSGIPYWWVQETQY
>TRBV9|.|TRBJ2-4
ASSGQQDSSAMNIQY
>TRBV19|.|TRBJ2-7
ASSTRGSLDWGYYEQY
>TRBV5-1|.|TRBJ2-7
ASSPDPGTGFGEQY
>TRBV2|.|TRBJ1-1
ASSAQQGNTEAF